A selection of T cell receptor beta chains follows, all from one sample in a study of Tregs in tolerant kidney transplant recipients. The method was immunoSEQ multiplex PCR; TCRdb's version includes in-frame clones alone and lacks a portion of them. The sample lists around 230,000 clones; about 86% were seen once. Sequencing used CD4+ T cells from blood. These receptors were taken from a human donor in good health. Each CDR3 is given with its conserved first and last residue. D genes are given only for firm matches. Expanded clones get a size class; other rows say once, few or many, or leave the size out.

15 | - | TRBJ2-1 | TRBV11-3 | - | TGTGCCAGCAGCTTAAACTTCTTGACCTACAATGAGCAGTTCTTC | CASSLNFLTYNEQFF
13 | TRBD1 | TRBJ1-2 | TRBV5-4 | - | TGTGCCAGCAGCTTGGGACAGGGCTTTGGCTACACCTTC | CASSLGQGFGYTF
13 | - | TRBJ1-2 | TRBV7-2 | few | TGTGCCAGCAGCCCAGCAGGGAGTCATGGCTACACCTTC | CASSPAGSHGYTF
17 | - | TRBJ2-7 | TRBV5-1 | - | TGCGCCAGCAGCTTGATGGAGGGTTTCGTCGACCCTTACGAGCAGTACTTC | CASSLMEGFVDPYEQYF
16 | - | TRBJ2-5 | TRBV18 | - | TGTGCCAGCTCACCGGGGGCGGCGGCTCACCAAGAGACCCAGTACTTC | CASSPGAAAHQETQYF
17 | TRBD2 | TRBJ2-1 | TRBV7-2 | - | TGTGCCAGCAGCTCCTCGGGAGCGGGAGGCCGTCGGAATGAGCAGTTCTTC | CASSSSGAGGRRNEQFF
16 | TRBD2 | TRBJ2-2 | TRBV11-2 | - | TGTGCCAGCAGCCCCCAGGGACTAGCGGTGCCCGGGGAGCTGTTTTTT | CASSPQGLAVPGELFF
14 | TRBD1 | TRBJ1-2 | TRBV5-1 | - | TGCGCCAGCAGCTTGGTGCAGGGGGAGTATGGCTACACCTTC | CASSLVQGEYGYTF
16 | TRBD2 | TRBJ2-1 | TRBV6-1 | - | TGTGCCAGCAGTGCCAGTGCCGGGACTACCTACAATGAGCAGTTCTTC | CASSASAGTTYNEQFF
14 | - | TRBJ2-5 | TRBV11-3 | - | TGTGCCAGCAGCTTAACAGGGAGTGGAGAGACCCAGTACTTC | CASSLTGSGETQYF
14 | - | TRBJ1-5 | TRBV6-5 | - | TGTGCCAGCAGTTACAACGTGGGTGCGCAGCCCCAGCATTTT | CASSYNVGAQPQHF
16 | TRBD2 | TRBJ2-1 | TRBV4-1 | - | TGCGCCAGCAGCCAAGAAGGGCTAGCGGTATACAATGAGCAGTTCTTC | CASSQEGLAVYNEQFF
15 | - | TRBJ1-2 | TRBV5-1 | - | TGCGCCAGCAGCACCACGGGACAAATGAACTATGGCTACACCTTC | CASSTTGQMNYGYTF
13 | - | TRBJ2-7 | TRBV7-7 | - | TGTGCCAGCAGCTTAGGTGGCGGAGCCCCTTTGTACTTC | CASSLGGGAPLYF
16 | TRBD2 | TRBJ2-3 | TRBV6-1 | - | TGTGCCAGCAGTGAATTGGCGGGGGGTTCTACAGATACGCAGTATTTT | CASSELAGGSTDTQYF
15 | - | TRBJ2-1 | TRBV6-5 | - | TGTGCCAGCAGTTACTCGAACAGGTTGAGGGATGAGCAGTTCTTC | CASSYSNRLRDEQFF
13 | TRBD1 | TRBJ2-5 | TRBV7-6 | - | TGTGCCAGCAGCTGGACAGGACAAGAGACCCAGTACTTC | CASSWTGQETQYF
15 | TRBD2 | TRBJ2-3 | TRBV29-1 | once | TGCAGCGTTGTCGGACTAGCGGGACCCACAGATACGCAGTATTTT | CSVVGLAGPTDTQYF
14 | - | TRBJ2-1 | TRBV19 | - | TGTGCCAGTAGTATTCAGCGGGCCTACAATGAGCAGTTCTTC | CASSIQRAYNEQFF
11 | - | TRBJ2-7 | TRBV5-1 | - | TGCGCCAGCAGCTTGAATTACGAGCAGTACTTC | CASSLNYEQYF
14 | - | TRBJ1-2 | TRBV9 | - | TGTGCCAGCAGCGGAGGGGCTGCCGAGTTTCTCTACACCTTC | CASSGGAAEFLYTF
13 | - | TRBJ2-5 | TRBV6-5 | - | TGTGCCAGCAGTTACCCTATAGGGGAGACCCAGTACTTC | CASSYPIGETQYF
13 | TRBD1 | TRBJ1-1 | TRBV6-1 | - | TGTGCCAGCCGTACAGGGGGAGGCACTGAAGCTTTCTTT | CASRTGGGTEAFF
19 | TRBD2 | TRBJ2-1 | TRBV7-2 | - | TGTGCCAGCAGACCACCGGGACTAGCGGGGGGGTTAAGGTCCAATGAGCAGTTCTTC | CASRPPGLAGGLRSNEQFF
13 | - | TRBJ1-1 | TRBV5-1 | - | TGCGCCAGCAGCTATTTAGGGAACACTGAAGCTTTCTTT | CASSYLGNTEAFF
14 | - | TRBJ1-2 | TRBV11-2 | - | TGTGCCAGCAGCTTAGACGGGGGGAACTATGGCTACACCTTC | CASSLDGGNYGYTF
15 | - | TRBJ2-3 | TRBV11-2 | - | TGTGCCAGCAGGATGTGGGCAGTGAGCACAGATACGCAGTATTTT | CASRMWAVSTDTQYF
15 | - | TRBJ2-7 | TRBV5-1 | - | TGCGCCAGCAGACAGGGACCGCTGACCTCCTACGAGCAGTACTTC | CASRQGPLTSYEQYF
15 | - | TRBJ2-7 | TRBV6-6 | - | TGTGCCAGCAGTTACCTAGGACAGCGCGCCTACGAGCAGTACTTC | CASSYLGQRAYEQYF